This T cell receptor beta chain was observed in a study of OX40 agonist ivuxolimab in advanced cancers. Study information: Patients received ivuxolimab, an agonistic anti-OX40 (CD134) antibody. Averaging 60 years in age, with a range of roughly 20 to 80, the cohort was 82.7% male. Study results and caveats: The study found that CD8+ T cells averaged more expanded clones than CD4+.

Sequencing was performed with immunoSEQ multiplex PCR; in TCRdb, only in-frame clones are kept and a portion is missing. The profile shows about 48,000 clones, roughly 90% of them singletons. Germline V lookup: CDR1 SGHAT, CDR2 FQDESV (reference sequence). The V gene end was trimmed by 6 bases and the J gene end by 0 bases; junction bases not matched to a gene: 5. CDR3 length: 14 residues. Note on this clone: What it recognizes is unknown.

The sequence came from an adult with an advanced solid tumor such as melanoma, head and neck, liver or kidney cancer. The sample was CD4+ or CD8+ T cells sorted from blood, taken in a trial of the OX40 agonist ivuxolimab. The V call is TRBV11-1, the J call TRBJ2-7; 7 bases align to TRBD1. The DNA for the CDR3 is TGTGCCAGCAGACAAACAGGGGTCTCCTACGAGCAGTACTTC. Translated: CASRQTGVSYEQYF.